A selection of T cell receptor beta chains follows, all from one sample in a study of OX40 agonist ivuxolimab in advanced cancers. Sequenced by immunoSEQ multiplex PCR; TCRdb stores in-frame clones only, minus some. The table has about 22,000 clones, under 95% seen once. The sequencing used CD4+ or CD8+ T cells sorted from blood, collected in a trial of the OX40 agonist ivuxolimab. These receptors came from an adult with an advanced solid tumor such as melanoma, head and neck, liver or kidney cancer. Each CDR3 is given with its conserved first and last residue. A D gene is named only where the DNA matches it firmly. The listing skips clone size in some rows; elsewhere it reads once, few, many or a size class.

d_call: NA; clone_size: NA; j_call: TRBJ2-2; v_call: TRBV5-4; cdr3_aa: CASSVYTGELFF; cdr3_nt: TGTGCCAGCAGCGTCTACACCGGGGAGCTGTTTTTT
d_call: NA; clone_size: NA; j_call: TRBJ2-1; v_call: TRBV13; cdr3_aa: CASSTLGHLKYNEQFF; cdr3_nt: TGTGCCAGCAGCACGCTCGGCCACCTTAAGTACAATGAGCAGTTCTTC
d_call: TRBD1; clone_size: NA; j_call: TRBJ2-7; v_call: TRBV11-2; cdr3_aa: CASSPVGRTGAYEQYF; cdr3_nt: TGTGCCAGCAGCCCCGTTGGTCGGACAGGGGCCTACGAGCAGTACTTC
d_call: NA; clone_size: NA; j_call: TRBJ2-7; v_call: TRBV27; cdr3_aa: CASSLGGSPFIIYEQYF; cdr3_nt: TGTGCCAGCAGTTTAGGGGGGAGCCCCTTTATAATCTACGAGCAGTACTTC
d_call: TRBD1; clone_size: NA; j_call: TRBJ2-5; v_call: TRBV27; cdr3_aa: CASRGTGGFGETQYF; cdr3_nt: TGTGCCAGCAGGGGGACAGGGGGCTTCGGGGAGACCCAGTACTTC
d_call: TRBD1; clone_size: once; j_call: TRBJ1-2; v_call: TRBV18; cdr3_aa: CASSPSVPGTGDYGYTF; cdr3_nt: TGTGCCAGCTCACCCTCCGTCCCAGGGACAGGAGACTATGGCTACACCTTC
d_call: TRBD1; clone_size: NA; j_call: TRBJ2-3; v_call: TRBV6-4; cdr3_aa: CASSDSGQATDTQYF; cdr3_nt: TGTGCCAGCAGTGACTCGGGACAGGCGACAGATACGCAGTATTTT
d_call: TRBD2; clone_size: NA; j_call: TRBJ2-5; v_call: TRBV19; cdr3_aa: CASSLDSPGLAGGRETQYF; cdr3_nt: TGTGCCAGTAGTCTAGACTCTCCGGGACTAGCGGGAGGAAGGGAGACCCAGTACTTC
d_call: NA; clone_size: NA; j_call: TRBJ1-4; v_call: TRBV30; cdr3_aa: CAWSRPRYTGEKLFF; cdr3_nt: TGTGCCTGGAGTCGACCACGTTATACAGGTGAAAAACTGTTTTTT
d_call: NA; clone_size: NA; j_call: TRBJ2-1; v_call: TRBV21-1; cdr3_aa: CASRRTGNNEQFF; cdr3_nt: TGTGCCAGCAGACGGACAGGGAACAATGAGCAGTTCTTC
d_call: NA; clone_size: NA; j_call: TRBJ2-2; v_call: TRBV6-5; cdr3_aa: CASSYLGSGELFF; cdr3_nt: TGTGCCAGCAGTTACCTGGGCTCCGGGGAGCTGTTTTTT
d_call: TRBD2; clone_size: NA; j_call: TRBJ2-3; v_call: TRBV6-5; cdr3_aa: CASSWEGTDTQYF; cdr3_nt: TGTGCCAGCAGTTGGGAGGGGACAGATACGCAGTATTTT
d_call: TRBD2; clone_size: NA; j_call: TRBJ2-2; v_call: TRBV7-8; cdr3_aa: CASSSTSGRALFF; cdr3_nt: TGTGCCAGCAGCTCCACTAGCGGGAGGGCCCTGTTTTTT
d_call: TRBD2; clone_size: NA; j_call: TRBJ2-3; v_call: TRBV10-2; cdr3_aa: CASRLTSGRTDTQYF; cdr3_nt: TGCGCCAGCAGACTGACTAGCGGGAGAACAGATACGCAGTATTTT
d_call: TRBD1; clone_size: NA; j_call: TRBJ2-2; v_call: TRBV27; cdr3_aa: CASSSSLDRAGTGELFF; cdr3_nt: TGTGCCAGCAGTTCCTCCCTCGACAGGGCGGGCACCGGGGAGCTGTTTTTT
d_call: NA; clone_size: NA; j_call: TRBJ1-2; v_call: TRBV7-9; cdr3_aa: CASSLGRDYYGYTF; cdr3_nt: TGTGCCAGCAGCTTAGGACGGGATTACTATGGCTACACCTTC
d_call: NA; clone_size: NA; j_call: TRBJ2-2; v_call: TRBV11-2; cdr3_aa: CASSIGQVNTGELFF; cdr3_nt: TGTGCCAGCAGCATCGGACAAGTTAACACCGGGGAGCTGTTTTTT
d_call: TRBD1; clone_size: NA; j_call: TRBJ2-7; v_call: TRBV6-6; cdr3_aa: CASNKGQGGYEQYF; cdr3_nt: TGTGCCAGCAATAAAGGACAGGGGGGCTACGAGCAGTACTTC
d_call: NA; clone_size: few; j_call: TRBJ2-3; v_call: TRBV30; cdr3_aa: CAWSVSTDTQYF; cdr3_nt: TGTGCCTGGAGTGTGAGCACAGATACGCAGTATTTT
d_call: NA; clone_size: NA; j_call: TRBJ1-2; v_call: TRBV29-1; cdr3_aa: CSSTIGEGYTF; cdr3_nt: TGCAGCTCAACTATCGGGGAAGGCTACACCTTC
d_call: NA; clone_size: NA; j_call: TRBJ1-1; v_call: TRBV6-5; cdr3_aa: CASSQGLPNTEAFF; cdr3_nt: TGTGCCAGCAGTCAGGGACTTCCGAACACTGAAGCTTTCTTT
d_call: TRBD1; clone_size: NA; j_call: TRBJ1-2; v_call: TRBV28; cdr3_aa: CASSRQGYGYTF; cdr3_nt: TGTGCCAGCAGCAGACAGGGCTATGGCTACACCTTC
d_call: TRBD2; clone_size: NA; j_call: TRBJ2-5; v_call: TRBV11-2; cdr3_aa: CASSLKERGNQETQYF; cdr3_nt: TGTGCCAGCAGCTTAAAGGAGCGGGGGAACCAAGAGACCCAGTACTTC
d_call: NA; clone_size: NA; j_call: TRBJ1-2; v_call: TRBV4-1; cdr3_aa: CASSQEGRGREGYTF; cdr3_nt: TGCGCCAGCAGCCAGGAGGGGCGGGGTCGTGAAGGCTACACCTTC
d_call: NA; clone_size: NA; j_call: TRBJ2-3; v_call: TRBV15; cdr3_aa: CATSLTGVQSTDTQYF; cdr3_nt: TGTGCCACCAGCCTAACGGGGGTCCAGAGCACAGATACGCAGTATTTT
d_call: NA; clone_size: few; j_call: TRBJ1-6; v_call: TRBV6-5; cdr3_aa: CASSYTGNSPLHF; cdr3_nt: TGTGCCAGCAGTTACACGGGAAATTCACCCCTCCACTTT
d_call: NA; clone_size: once; j_call: TRBJ2-5; v_call: TRBV19; cdr3_aa: CASSIATTGFETQYF; cdr3_nt: TGTGCCAGTAGTATAGCTACGACAGGTTTTGAGACCCAGTACTTC
d_call: NA; clone_size: NA; j_call: TRBJ1-2; v_call: TRBV7-9; cdr3_aa: CASSLVPVENGYTF; cdr3_nt: TGTGCCAGCAGCTTAGTGCCCGTCGAAAATGGCTACACCTTC
d_call: NA; clone_size: NA; j_call: TRBJ2-1; v_call: TRBV11-3; cdr3_aa: CASVQTSYNEQFF; cdr3_nt: TGTGCCAGCGTTCAGACGTCGTACAATGAGCAGTTCTTC
d_call: TRBD1; clone_size: NA; j_call: TRBJ2-3; v_call: TRBV7-9; cdr3_aa: CASSPRDRGRDTQYF; cdr3_nt: TGTGCCAGCAGCCCGAGGGACAGGGGGCGGGATACGCAGTATTTT
d_call: TRBD1; clone_size: NA; j_call: TRBJ1-2; v_call: TRBV13; cdr3_aa: CASSLRSQGGYGYTF; cdr3_nt: TGTGCCAGCAGCTTAAGATCACAGGGGGGCTATGGCTACACCTTC
d_call: TRBD1; clone_size: NA; j_call: TRBJ2-1; v_call: TRBV28; cdr3_aa: CASSFLSDPTGRDNEQFF; cdr3_nt: TGTGCCAGCAGTTTCCTATCCGATCCGACAGGGAGAGACAATGAGCAGTTCTTC
d_call: NA; clone_size: NA; j_call: TRBJ1-3; v_call: TRBV14; cdr3_aa: CASSREHSGNTIYF; cdr3_nt: TGTGCCAGCAGCCGCGAGCACTCTGGAAACACCATATATTTT
d_call: NA; clone_size: NA; j_call: TRBJ2-2; v_call: TRBV5-4; cdr3_aa: CASSPDSTGELFF; cdr3_nt: TGTGCCAGCAGCCCCGACTCCACCGGGGAGCTGTTTTTT
d_call: NA; clone_size: NA; j_call: TRBJ2-1; v_call: TRBV10-3; cdr3_aa: CAISESSNNEQFF; cdr3_nt: TGTGCCATCAGTGAGTCTTCCAATAATGAGCAGTTCTTC
d_call: TRBD1; clone_size: once; j_call: TRBJ1-2; v_call: TRBV4-1; cdr3_aa: CASSLTTGANYGYTF; cdr3_nt: TGCGCCAGCAGTCTAACGACAGGGGCTAACTATGGCTACACCTTC
d_call: TRBD1; clone_size: NA; j_call: TRBJ1-1; v_call: TRBV10-2; cdr3_aa: CASRDRPRGEAFF; cdr3_nt: TGCGCCAGCAGGGACAGGCCCCGCGGAGAAGCTTTCTTT
d_call: NA; clone_size: NA; j_call: TRBJ2-3; v_call: TRBV11-2; cdr3_aa: CASSLDRSGDTQYF; cdr3_nt: TGTGCCAGCAGCTTAGATAGGTCAGGAGATACGCAGTATTTT
d_call: NA; clone_size: NA; j_call: TRBJ1-1; v_call: TRBV7-9; cdr3_aa: CASSLVAVGDEAFF; cdr3_nt: TGTGCCAGCAGCTTAGTGGCAGTCGGGGATGAGGCTTTCTTT
d_call: NA; clone_size: NA; j_call: TRBJ1-5; v_call: TRBV6-1; cdr3_aa: CASSEATGWGGNQPQHF; cdr3_nt: TGTGCCAGCAGTGAGGCCACGGGATGGGGCGGCAATCAGCCCCAGCATTTT
d_call: NA; clone_size: NA; j_call: TRBJ1-1; v_call: TRBV19; cdr3_aa: CASSIGGNMNTEAFF; cdr3_nt: TGTGCCAGTAGTATAGGGGGAAATATGAACACTGAAGCTTTCTTT
d_call: NA; clone_size: NA; j_call: TRBJ1-1; v_call: TRBV30; cdr3_aa: CAWSAPGLWTEAFF; cdr3_nt: TGTGCCTGGAGTGCTCCAGGGCTATGGACTGAAGCTTTCTTT
d_call: TRBD1; clone_size: NA; j_call: TRBJ2-2; v_call: TRBV7-9; cdr3_aa: CASTQGDRGLTGELFF; cdr3_nt: TGTGCCAGCACCCAGGGGGACAGGGGGCTAACCGGGGAGCTGTTTTTT
d_call: TRBD2; clone_size: NA; j_call: TRBJ2-3; v_call: TRBV5-5; cdr3_aa: CASSLLAGGLRSTDTQYF; cdr3_nt: TGTGCCAGCAGTTTACTAGCGGGGGGCCTCCGTTCCACAGATACGCAGTATTTT
d_call: NA; clone_size: NA; j_call: TRBJ1-2; v_call: TRBV18; cdr3_aa: CASSRSRQLYGYTF; cdr3_nt: TGTGCCAGCTCACGTTCTAGACAACTCTATGGCTACACCTTC
d_call: NA; clone_size: NA; j_call: TRBJ1-1; v_call: TRBV6-5; cdr3_aa: CASRAWYDTEAFF; cdr3_nt: TGTGCCAGCAGGGCGTGGTATGACACTGAAGCTTTCTTT
d_call: TRBD1; clone_size: NA; j_call: TRBJ1-4; v_call: TRBV9; cdr3_aa: CASSVGRGQGYEKLFF; cdr3_nt: TGTGCCAGCAGCGTAGGGAGGGGGCAGGGGTATGAAAAACTGTTTTTT
d_call: NA; clone_size: few; j_call: TRBJ2-7; v_call: TRBV5-1; cdr3_aa: CASSLGTALEQYF; cdr3_nt: TGCGCCAGCAGCTTGGGGACCGCCCTAGAGCAGTACTTC
d_call: NA; clone_size: NA; j_call: TRBJ2-1; v_call: TRBV18; cdr3_aa: CASSPPQTSYNEQFF; cdr3_nt: TGTGCCAGCTCACCACCCCAGACCTCCTACAATGAGCAGTTCTTC
d_call: NA; clone_size: NA; j_call: TRBJ1-4; v_call: TRBV16; cdr3_aa: CASSQSGPTNEKLFF; cdr3_nt: TGTGCCAGCAGCCAATCAGGCCCGACTAATGAAAAACTGTTTTTT
d_call: NA; clone_size: medium-sized; j_call: TRBJ2-5; v_call: TRBV11-2; cdr3_aa: CASSLWRSETQYF; cdr3_nt: TGTGCCAGCAGCTTATGGCGGTCGGAGACCCAGTACTTC
d_call: NA; clone_size: NA; j_call: TRBJ2-1; v_call: TRBV28; cdr3_aa: CASSFPDRAGGKQFF; cdr3_nt: TGTGCCAGCAGTTTTCCGGACAGGGCGGGGGGTAAACAGTTCTTC
d_call: TRBD2; clone_size: NA; j_call: TRBJ2-7; v_call: TRBV19; cdr3_aa: CASSRSGLEPYEQYF; cdr3_nt: TGTGCCAGTAGTCGATCGGGACTAGAGCCCTACGAGCAGTACTTC